The rows below give T cell receptor beta chains drawn from one sample of a study of patients and donors after allogeneic stem cell transplantation. TCRdb called the RT-PCR reads again in MiXCR, with one record for every CDR3 protein. Of 80,000 to 90,000 distinct CDR3 sequences listed, around 48% were seen once; the top ten hold 61%. The material sequenced was blood, either unsorted or a sorted T cell fraction (not recorded which). These receptors came from a human donor who was either an allogeneic HSCT recipient or a stem cell or donor lymphocyte infusion donor (not recorded which). It is not recorded whose cells these are; they may come from a transplant donor. Each CDR3 is given without its conserved first and last residue.

V gene: TRBV4-3
J gene: TRBJ1-1
CDR3 protein: ASSQEVGLNTEAF

V gene: TRBV5-6
J gene: TRBJ1-6
CDR3 protein: ASSLLQGNNSPLH

V gene: TRBV7-7
J gene: TRBJ2-1
CDR3 protein: ASSPLDGGNEQF

V gene: TRBV27
J gene: TRBJ2-3
CDR3 protein: ASSLLGTDTQY

V gene: TRBV7-6
J gene: TRBJ2-1
CDR3 protein: ASSLWQGDHEQF

V gene: TRBV3-1
J gene: TRBJ1-1
CDR3 protein: ASSQDVEGTEAF

V gene: TRBV29-1
J gene: TRBJ1-1
CDR3 protein: SGVTPLNTEAF

V gene: TRBV3-1
J gene: TRBJ1-1
CDR3 protein: ASSHGVEAF

V gene: TRBV9
J gene: TRBJ1-5
CDR3 protein: ASSVDGQGNQPQH

V gene: TRBV29-1
J gene: TRBJ1-2
CDR3 protein: SVEGFRGIYGYT